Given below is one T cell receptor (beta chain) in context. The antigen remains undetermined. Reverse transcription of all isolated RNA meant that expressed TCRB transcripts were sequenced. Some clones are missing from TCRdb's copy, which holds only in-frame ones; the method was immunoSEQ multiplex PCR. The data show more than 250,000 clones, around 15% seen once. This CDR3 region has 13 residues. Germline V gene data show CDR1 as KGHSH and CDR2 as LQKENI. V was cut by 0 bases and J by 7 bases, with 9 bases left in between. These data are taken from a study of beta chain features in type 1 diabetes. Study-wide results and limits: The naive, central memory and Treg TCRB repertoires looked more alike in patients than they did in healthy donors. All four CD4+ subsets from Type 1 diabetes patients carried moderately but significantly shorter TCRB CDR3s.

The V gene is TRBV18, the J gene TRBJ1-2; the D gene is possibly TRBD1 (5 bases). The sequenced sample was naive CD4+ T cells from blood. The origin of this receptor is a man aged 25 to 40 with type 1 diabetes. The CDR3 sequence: CASSPPIRAGYTF. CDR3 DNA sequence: TGTGCCAGCTCACCACCGATCAGGGCTGGCTACACCTTC.